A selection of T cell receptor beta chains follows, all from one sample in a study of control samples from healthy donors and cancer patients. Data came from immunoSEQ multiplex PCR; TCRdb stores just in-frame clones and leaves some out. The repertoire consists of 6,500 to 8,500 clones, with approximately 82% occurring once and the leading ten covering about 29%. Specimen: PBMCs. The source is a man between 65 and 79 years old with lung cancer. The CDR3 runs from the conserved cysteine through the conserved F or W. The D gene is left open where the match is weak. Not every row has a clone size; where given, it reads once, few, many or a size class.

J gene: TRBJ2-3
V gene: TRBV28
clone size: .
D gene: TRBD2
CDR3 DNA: TGTGCCAGCAGTCCCACACCCGGGACTAGCGGGTCCGGGACAGATACGCAGTATTTT
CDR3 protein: CASSPTPGTSGSGTDTQYF

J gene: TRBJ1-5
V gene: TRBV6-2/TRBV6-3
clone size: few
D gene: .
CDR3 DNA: TGTGCCAGCAGTTACGCAGTGGAGGATCAGCCCCAGCATTTT
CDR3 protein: CASSYAVEDQPQHF

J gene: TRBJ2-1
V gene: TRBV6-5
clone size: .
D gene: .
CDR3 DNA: TGTGCCACCTCGGAAGGGACGGCGGTCCGTGAGCAGTTCTTC
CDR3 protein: CATSEGTAVREQFF

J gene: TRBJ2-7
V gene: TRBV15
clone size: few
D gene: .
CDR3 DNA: TGTGCCACCAGCAGAGATACAGGGAGAAACCGTTACGAGCAGTACTTC
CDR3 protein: CATSRDTGRNRYEQYF

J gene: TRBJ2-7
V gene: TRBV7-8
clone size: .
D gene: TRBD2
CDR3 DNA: TGTGCCAGCAGCTTAGGCCCTAGCGGGAGCTCCTACGAGCAGTACTTC
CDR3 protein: CASSLGPSGSSYEQYF

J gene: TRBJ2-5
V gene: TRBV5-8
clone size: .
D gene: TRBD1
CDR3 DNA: TGTGCCAGCAGCTTAGCTGGGACAGGGGTTGGGGAGACCCAGTACTTC
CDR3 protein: CASSLAGTGVGETQYF

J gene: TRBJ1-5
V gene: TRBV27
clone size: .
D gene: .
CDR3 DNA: TGTGCCAGCAGTTTATCAATCGGGGCGGCCCAGCATTTT
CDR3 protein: CASSLSIGAAQHF

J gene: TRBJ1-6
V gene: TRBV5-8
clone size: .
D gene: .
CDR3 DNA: TGTGCCAGCAGCCCGGGGGGCCGATGGATTAATTCACCCCTCCACTTT
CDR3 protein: CASSPGGRWINSPLHF

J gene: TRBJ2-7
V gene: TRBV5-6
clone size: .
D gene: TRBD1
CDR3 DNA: TGTGCCAGCAGCTTCTGGACAGGGAACTCCTACGAGCAGTACTTC
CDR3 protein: CASSFWTGNSYEQYF

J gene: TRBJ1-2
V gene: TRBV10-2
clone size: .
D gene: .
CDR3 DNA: TGCGCCAGCACGGGCAGGGGAATAGATGGCTACACCTTC
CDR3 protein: CASTGRGIDGYTF